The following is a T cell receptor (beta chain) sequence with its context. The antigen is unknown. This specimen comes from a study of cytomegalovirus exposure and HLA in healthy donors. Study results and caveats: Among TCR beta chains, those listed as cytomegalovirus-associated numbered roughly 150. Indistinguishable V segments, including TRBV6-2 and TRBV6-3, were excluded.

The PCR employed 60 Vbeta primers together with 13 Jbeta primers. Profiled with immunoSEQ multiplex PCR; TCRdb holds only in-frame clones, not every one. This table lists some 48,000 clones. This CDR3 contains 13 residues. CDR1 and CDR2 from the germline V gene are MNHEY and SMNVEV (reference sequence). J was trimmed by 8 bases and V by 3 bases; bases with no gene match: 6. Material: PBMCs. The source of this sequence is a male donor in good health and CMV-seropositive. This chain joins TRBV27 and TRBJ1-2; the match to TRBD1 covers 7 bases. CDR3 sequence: CASSLSTGWGYTF. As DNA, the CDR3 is TGTGCCAGCAGTTTGTCGACAGGGTGGGGCTACACCTTC.